This T cell receptor (beta chain) originates from a study of chemoradiotherapy in HPV16-positive cancers. At the level of the study: Candidate HPV-specific T-cell clones and common TCR motifs came from functional assays in a couple of HPV16-positive patients. Study outcomes and limitations: For HPV16-positive patients, expanding HPV-responsive T cells associated with longer recurrence-free survival. The functional HPV-specific definition rests on just two HPV16-positive patients.

Concerning this clone itself: The antigen is undetermined.

Generated by immunoSEQ multiplex PCR, the TCRdb table keeps only in-frame clones and is missing some. The sample shows 500 or so clones, around three quarters of them seen only once. The CDR3 has 14 residues. With V trimmed by 5 bases and J by 7 bases, 8 bases remained unmatched. The V gene's germline CDR1 is SGHTA and CDR2 FQGNSA. Repeated repertoire sampling spanned the course of chemoradiotherapy. Sequencing used tumor tissue, obtained from a patient who underwent chemoradiotherapy. The sequence came from a human donor with HPV-associated anogenital cancer. The chain carries TRBV7-2 and TRBJ2-5; TRBD1 matches at 9 bases. Written as DNA, the CDR3 is TGTGCCAGCAGCCGAGACAGGGGGTCGGGGACCCAGTACTTC. It yields the protein CASSRDRGSGTQYF. Together with reference TRBV7-2 and TRBJ2-5, the CDR3 gives the full variable domain: GAGVSQSPSNKVTEKGKDVELRCDPISGHTALYWYRQSLGQGLEFLIYFQGNSAPDKSGLPSDRFSAERTGGSVSTLTIQRTQQEDSAVYLCASSRDRGSGTQYFGPGTRLLVL.